Listed below are T cell receptor beta chains from one sample, sequenced in a study of CXCR3-negative and CXCR3-positive naive CD8 T cells. With the 5' RACE reads reprocessed, TCRdb shows one record per CDR3 protein and no DNA. The table lists 150,000 or so distinct CDR3 sequences. What was sequenced was naive CXCR3+ CD8+ T cells from blood. These receptors came from a human donor in good health. Some clones in this sample may be carry-over from other donors' samples. Both conserved end residues are part of each CDR3. Fields, in order: V gene, J gene, CDR3 protein.

TRBV10-3	TRBJ2-7	CASQSPGGPLYEQYF
TRBV12-3/TRBV12-4	TRBJ2-7	CASSTGLEGYEQYF
TRBV19	TRBJ1-3	CASSITAGSGNTIYF
TRBV15	TRBJ1-2	CATSRVENYAYTF
TRBV5-1	TRBJ2-6	CASSFTTGVTSGANVLTF
TRBV7-9	TRBJ2-7	CASSLGGTGAEQYF
TRBV12-3/TRBV12-4	TRBJ1-1	CASSPEGGAREAFF
TRBV29-1	TRBJ1-2	CSVEAWAGRDGYTF
TRBV12-3/TRBV12-4	TRBJ1-2	CASSPGSGGYTF
TRBV7-7	TRBJ2-7	CASSLVHDYEQYF
TRBV6-6	TRBJ2-3	CASSYSFGGGIVDTQYF
TRBV2	TRBJ2-7	CASAGRAYEQYF
TRBV7-9	TRBJ2-7	CASSLARIDEQYF
TRBV11-2	TRBJ1-1	CASSPLTGGSREAFF
TRBV7-9	TRBJ2-7	CASSSSGFSYEQYF
TRBV29-1	TRBJ1-1	CSVEPEDVEAFF
TRBV27	TRBJ2-3	CASSSLKIDGSTDTQYF
TRBV4-1	TRBJ2-2	CASSQEGNLMITGELFF
TRBV7-9	TRBJ1-3	CASSLGGLLNTIYF
TRBV9	TRBJ2-1	CASSVGGGDEQFF
TRBV28	TRBJ2-5	CASEGDRGLGETQYF
TRBV29-1	TRBJ2-7	CSVETGGRNTYEQYF
TRBV28	TRBJ2-3	CASTRRATSTDTQYF
TRBV5-1	TRBJ2-1	CASSLAPLAVYNEQFF
TRBV5-1	TRBJ2-7	CASSSRDMSYEQYF